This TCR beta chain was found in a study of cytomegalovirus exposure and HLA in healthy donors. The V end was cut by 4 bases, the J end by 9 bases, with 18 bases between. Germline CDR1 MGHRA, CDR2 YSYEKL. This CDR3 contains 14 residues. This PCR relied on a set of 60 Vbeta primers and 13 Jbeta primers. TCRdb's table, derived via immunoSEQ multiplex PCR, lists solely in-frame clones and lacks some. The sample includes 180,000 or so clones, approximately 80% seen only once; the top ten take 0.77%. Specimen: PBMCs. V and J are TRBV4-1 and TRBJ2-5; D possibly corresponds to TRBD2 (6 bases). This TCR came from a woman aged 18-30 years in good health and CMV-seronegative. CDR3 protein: CASSLYDPSGAQYF. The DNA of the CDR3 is TGCGCCAGCAGCCTTTACGACCCCTCGGGGGCCCAGTACTTC.